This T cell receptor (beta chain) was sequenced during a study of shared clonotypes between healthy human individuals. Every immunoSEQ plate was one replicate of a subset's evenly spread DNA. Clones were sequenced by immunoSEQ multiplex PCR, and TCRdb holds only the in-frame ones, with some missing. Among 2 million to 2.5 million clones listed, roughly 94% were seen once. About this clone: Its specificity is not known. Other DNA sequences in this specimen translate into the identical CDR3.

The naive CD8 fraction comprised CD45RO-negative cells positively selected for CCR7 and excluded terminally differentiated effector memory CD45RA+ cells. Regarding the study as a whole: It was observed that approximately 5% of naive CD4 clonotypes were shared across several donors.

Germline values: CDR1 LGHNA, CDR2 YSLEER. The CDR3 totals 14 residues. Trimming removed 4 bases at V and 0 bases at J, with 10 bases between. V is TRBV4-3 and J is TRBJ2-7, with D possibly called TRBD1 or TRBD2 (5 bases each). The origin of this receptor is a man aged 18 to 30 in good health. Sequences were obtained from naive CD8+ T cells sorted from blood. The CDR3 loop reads CASSRSGSSYEQYF. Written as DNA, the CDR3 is TGCGCCAGCAGCCGGTCAGGGAGCTCCTACGAGCAGTACTTC.